This TCR beta chain was sequenced for a study of shared clonotypes between healthy human individuals. TCRdb's table, derived via immunoSEQ multiplex PCR, lists solely in-frame clones and lacks some. The sample carries under 2,500,000 clones, about 94% recorded once. The CDR3 contains 15 residues. V dropped 2 bases and J dropped 1; count of bases not matched to a gene: 6. From germline, CDR1 is SQVTM and CDR2 ANQGSEA. Specimen: naive CD4+ T cells sorted from blood. The subset here: CD45RA+ positively selected. This TCR came from a man between 18 and 35 years old in good health. The chain has TRBV29-1 and TRBJ2-3; 7 positions match TRBD2. For the CDR3, the DNA is TGCAGCGTTGAAATAGGGCTAGCGGGCACAGATACGCAGTATTTT. Protein: CSVEIGLAGTDTQYF.